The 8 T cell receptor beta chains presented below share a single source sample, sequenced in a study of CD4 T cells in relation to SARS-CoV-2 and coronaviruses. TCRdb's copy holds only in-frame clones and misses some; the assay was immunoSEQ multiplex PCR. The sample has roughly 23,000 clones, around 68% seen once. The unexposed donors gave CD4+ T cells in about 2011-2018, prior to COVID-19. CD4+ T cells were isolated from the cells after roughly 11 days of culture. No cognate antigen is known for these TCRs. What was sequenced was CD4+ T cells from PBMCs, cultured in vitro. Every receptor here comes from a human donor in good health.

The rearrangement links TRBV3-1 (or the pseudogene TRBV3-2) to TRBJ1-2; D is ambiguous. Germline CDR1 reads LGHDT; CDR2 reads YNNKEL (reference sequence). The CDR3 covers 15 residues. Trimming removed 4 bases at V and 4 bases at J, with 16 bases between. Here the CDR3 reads CASSPGVRRSYGYTF. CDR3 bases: TGTGCCAGCAGCCCAGGAGTCAGGAGAAGCTATGGCTACACCTTC.

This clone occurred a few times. For the CDR3, the DNA is TGCGCCAGCAGCCAAGACGGGGGTATTTCACCCCTCCACTTT. Protein sequence: CASSQDGGISPLHF. The genes are TRBV4-1 and TRBJ1-6; D is possibly TRBD1 (5 bases). The CDR3 runs 14 residues. Per germline, CDR1 MGHRA and CDR2 YSYEKL. V dropped 0 bases and J dropped 9 bases, with 9 bases sitting between them.

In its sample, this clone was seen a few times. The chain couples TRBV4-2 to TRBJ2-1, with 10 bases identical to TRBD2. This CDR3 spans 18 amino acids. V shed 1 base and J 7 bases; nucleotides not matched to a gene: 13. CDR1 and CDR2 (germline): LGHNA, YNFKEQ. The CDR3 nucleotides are TGTGCCAGCAGCCAAGGGTTAGCGGGGGGAGGGGGATGGAATGAGCAGTTCTTC. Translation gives CASSQGLAGGGGWNEQFF.

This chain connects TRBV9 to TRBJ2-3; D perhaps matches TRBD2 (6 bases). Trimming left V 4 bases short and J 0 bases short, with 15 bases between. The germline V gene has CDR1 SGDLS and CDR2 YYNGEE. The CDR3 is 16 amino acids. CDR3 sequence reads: CASSQGLNPSTDTQYF. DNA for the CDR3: TGTGCCAGCAGCCAGGGACTTAATCCTAGCACAGATACGCAGTATTTT.

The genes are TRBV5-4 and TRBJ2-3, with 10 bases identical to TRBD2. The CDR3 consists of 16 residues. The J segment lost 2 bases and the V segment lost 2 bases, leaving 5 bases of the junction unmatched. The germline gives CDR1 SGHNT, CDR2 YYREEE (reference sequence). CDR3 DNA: TGTGCCAGCAGCTTCGGAGCGGGAGGGACCACAGATACGCAGTATTTT. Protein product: CASSFGAGGTTDTQYF.

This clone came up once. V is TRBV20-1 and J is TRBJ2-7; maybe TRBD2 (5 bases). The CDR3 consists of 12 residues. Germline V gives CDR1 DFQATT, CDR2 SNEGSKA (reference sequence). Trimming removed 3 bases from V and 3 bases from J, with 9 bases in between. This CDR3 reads CSASHEGYEQYF. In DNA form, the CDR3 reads TGCAGTGCTAGTCATGAGGGCTACGAGCAGTACTTC.

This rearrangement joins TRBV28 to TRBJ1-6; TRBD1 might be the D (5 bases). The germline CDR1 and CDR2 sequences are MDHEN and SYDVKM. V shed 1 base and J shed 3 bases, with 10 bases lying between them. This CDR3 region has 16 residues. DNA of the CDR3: TGTGCCAGCAGTTTATCAGACAGCATCTATAATTCACCCCTCCACTTT. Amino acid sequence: CASSLSDSIYNSPLHF.

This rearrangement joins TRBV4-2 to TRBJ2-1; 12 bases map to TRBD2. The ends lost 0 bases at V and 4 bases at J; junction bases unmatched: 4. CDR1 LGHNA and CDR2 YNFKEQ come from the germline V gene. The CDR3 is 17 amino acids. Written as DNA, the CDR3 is TGTGCCAGCAGCCAAGATGCCCTAGCGGGAGGGTACAATGAGCAGTTCTTC. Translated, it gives CASSQDALAGGYNEQFF.